These 14 T cell receptor beta chains came from one sample sequenced in a study of PD-L1 blockade in urothelial cancer. Time point here: peripheral blood 6 weeks after treatment start. Data came from immunoSEQ multiplex PCR; TCRdb stores just in-frame clones and leaves some out. The sample includes some 110,000 clones, 75% to 95% seen only once; the top ten take approximately 3.5%. Specimen: PBMCs, collected around atezolizumab (anti-PD-L1) treatment. All receptors come from a man aged 55 to 70 with urothelial cancer.

The V call is TRBV19, the J call TRBJ2-2, with 9 nucleotides matching TRBD1. Germline V gene data show CDR1 as LNHDA and CDR2 as SQIVND (reference sequence). The CDR3 is 16 residues long. Germline trimming cut 5 bases from V and 6 bases from J; bases unmatched to any gene: 10. The DNA of the CDR3 is TGTGCCAGTAGTTATGGGAGGACAGGGGCAGCCGGGGAGCTGTTTTTT. Translating it yields CASSYGRTGAAGELFF.

V is TRBV5-6 and J is TRBJ2-2; D might be TRBD2 (5 bases). The CDR3 runs 15 residues. V was clipped by 2 bases and J by 2 bases, with 10 bases between them. Germline lookup yields CDR1 SGHDT and CDR2 YYEEEE. The CDR3 nucleotides are TGTGCCAGCAGCTTTCCCCGGACTAACACCGGGGAGCTGTTTTTT. Its translation: CASSFPRTNTGELFF.

This chain uses TRBV30 with TRBJ1-4; possible D gene TRBD1, 6 bases. Trimming took off 3 bases at V and 3 bases at J, with 14 bases between the two ends. The CDR3 extends over 15 amino acids. Germline V gene lookup returns CDR1 GTSNPN and CDR2 SVGIG (reference sequence). For the CDR3, the DNA is TGTGCCTGGAGGACCGGACAGTTATCTAATGAAAAACTGTTTTTT. It translates to CAWRTGQLSNEKLFF.

This chain connects TRBV25-1 to TRBJ2-7; maybe TRBD1 (6 bases). The CDR3 is made up of 13 amino acids. The germline V gene has CDR1 MGHDK and CDR2 SYGVNS. V gave up 5 bases and J gave up 4 bases, with 12 bases separating them. CDR3 sequence (DNA): TGTGCCAGCAGTAGGCAGGGGTCTTACGAGCAGTACTTC. It is translated as CASSRQGSYEQYF.

The rearrangement joins TRBV5-4 to TRBJ2-5; D possibly corresponds to TRBD2 (6 bases). The CDR3 spans 14 residues. Looked up from germline, CDR1 is SGHNT and CDR2 is YYREEE (reference sequence). Between the trimmed V and J ends, which lost 4 bases and 1 base, there was a span of 11 bases. CDR3 loop: CASSPGGGQETQYF. For the CDR3, the DNA is TGTGCCAGCAGCCCCGGGGGTGGCCAAGAGACCCAGTACTTC. Filled out from reference TRBV5-4 and TRBJ2-5, the complete variable domain reads ETGVTQSPTHLIKTRGQQVTLRCSSQSGHNTVSWYQQALGQGPQFIFQYYREEENGRGNFPPRFSGLQFPNYSSELNVNALELDDSALYLCASSPGGGQETQYFGPGTRLLVL.

The J gene is TRBJ2-1, the V gene TRBV11-2; D may be TRBD2 (6 bases). The germline gives CDR1 SGHAT, CDR2 FQNNGV. Trimming stripped 1 base from V and 5 bases from J, with 15 bases between. The CDR3 has 16 residues. CDR3 sequence: CASSLVVQRANNEQFF. CDR3 DNA sequence: TGTGCCAGCAGCTTAGTGGTTCAGCGGGCGAACAATGAGCAGTTCTTC.

This rearrangement joins TRBV4-3 to TRBJ2-1; 9 bases fit TRBD1. The CDR3 loop spans 16 amino acids. V was pared by 5 bases and J by 5 bases, with 10 bases of the junction left unmatched. Germline assignment: CDR1 LGHNA and CDR2 YSLEER. CDR3 sequence: CASSISGTGLDNEQFF. The DNA for the CDR3 is TGCGCCAGCAGCATTTCCGGGACAGGGTTGGACAATGAGCAGTTCTTC.

This rearrangement joins TRBV28 to TRBJ1-5, with D possibly matching TRBD1 (5 bases). CDR1 is MDHEN and CDR2 is SYDVKM in the germline V gene. This CDR3 has 15 residues. Trimming pared 2 bases from V and 1 base from J, leaving 9 bases between. Here the CDR3 DNA reads TGTGCCAGCAGTTTAGGGGGAGGGAGCAATCAGCCCCAGCATTTT. Protein: CASSLGGGSNQPQHF.

This chain connects TRBV29-1 to TRBJ2-7, with 7 bases aligning to TRBD1. The CDR3 totals 13 residues. The V and J ends lost 3 bases and 4 bases, in that order; junction bases with no gene match: 6. The germline gives CDR1 SQVTM, CDR2 ANQGSEA. CDR3 DNA: TGCAGCGTTGATCAGGGCAGGGGGTACGAGCAGTACTTC. As protein: CSVDQGRGYEQYF.

The sample holds a few counts of this clone. The chain has TRBV30 and TRBJ1-1; no clear D gene. Germline CDR1 reads GTSNPN; CDR2 reads SVGIG (reference sequence). V was clipped by 0 bases and J by 6 bases, with 5 bases between them. The CDR3 is made up of 11 amino acids. The CDR3 coding sequence is TGTGCCTGGAGTGTACAATCTGAAGCTTTCTTT. Its protein product is CAWSVQSEAFF.

The DNA of the CDR3 is TGTGCCAGCAGCCAAGATCGGGACACTGAAAAACTGTTTTTT. Its protein is CASSQDRDTEKLFF. The gene calls are TRBV4-2 and TRBJ1-4; D perhaps matches TRBD1 (6 bases). Germline V gene data show CDR1 as LGHNA and CDR2 as YNFKEQ. This CDR3 spans 14 amino acids. With 0 bases removed from V and 7 bases from J, the gap between germline ends came to 9 bases.

The chain combines TRBV15 with TRBJ2-3; 9 bases fit TRBD1. With 0 bases clipped from V and 3 bases from J, the junction kept 4 bases outside the gene matches. CDR3 length: 16 amino acids. Germline assignment: CDR1 LNHNV and CDR2 YYDKDF (reference sequence). DNA of the CDR3: TGTGCCACCAGCAGAGATCTGGGACAGGGAACAGATACGCAGTATTTT. Encoded protein: CATSRDLGQGTDTQYF.

The rearrangement uses TRBV28 and TRBJ2-5; a possible D gene is TRBD2 (6 bases). The CDR3 is made up of 12 amino acids. The V end was cut by 3 bases, the J end by 8 bases, with 10 bases between. The germline gives CDR1 MDHEN, CDR2 SYDVKM. The CDR3 nucleotides read TGTGCCAGCAGTTTCGGGGGAAGAACCCAGTACTTC. Translating it yields CASSFGGRTQYF.

A few counts support this clone. The chain employs TRBV7-8 and TRBJ2-7, with D maybe TRBD2 (5 bases). V was shortened by 3 bases and J by 0 bases, with 18 bases between the two germline ends. The germline CDR1 and CDR2 sequences are SGHVS and FQNEAQ. This CDR3 spans 17 amino acids. In nucleotides, the CDR3 is TGTGCCAGCAGCTTCAGCGGTTGGGTCGAGAGCTCCTACGAGCAGTACTTC. It codes for CASSFSGWVESSYEQYF.